This T cell receptor beta chain was retrieved from a study of blood T cell repertoires in COVID-19. Study details: The study drew acute and convalescent COVID-19 samples from the United States, Italy and Spain.

As processed by the authors: By means of reference gene primer amplification, nucleated cell counts were estimated. Using immunoSEQ multiplex PCR, the repertoire was profiled, and TCRdb retains in-frame clones only, with some absent. The D gene and trimming were derived from the DNA, and the V and J assignments and clone size from that table. This sample has fewer than 450,000 clones, with approximately 89% found just once. The germline V gene has CDR1 SGHDT and CDR2 YYEEEE. The ends lost 5 bases at V and 0 bases at J; junction bases unmatched: 8. This CDR3 has 16 residues. This clonotype was sampled from a woman between 18 and 29 years old who had recovered from COVID-19. The chain combines TRBV5-6 with TRBJ1-3; TRBD1 agrees at 7 bases. Specimen: peripheral blood. The CDR3 spells CASSSYGTASGNTIYF. CDR3 nucleotide sequence: TGTGCCAGCAGTTCGTACGGGACAGCCTCTGGAAACACCATATATTTT.